One and the same sample provided the 17 T cell receptor beta chains below, sequenced in a study of human T cells and chemical hapten exposure (dated by TCRdb to about 2021). What this sample's time point label stands for: patch test 2, 6 weeks after DPC sensitization. The treatment or condition label on this specimen signifies: therapeutic diphenylcyclopropenone sensitization with weekly scalp DPC. Library creation used RACE. Sequencing was carried out with a NextSeq 500. TCRdb ran its own pipeline on the public reads, namely fastp trimming at Q25 and MiXCR clone calling, and kept in-frame beta chains. Rows are unified per CDR3 protein, each entry keeping the most common DNA and genes. In all, the sample holds around 42,000 distinct CDR3 sequences, and around 3% of those were seen once. The ten biggest clones cover under 8.5% of the sample. The material sequenced was whole blood, taken in connection with sensitization to the hapten diphenylcyclopropenone (DPC). The receptors shown here come from a man in his forties or fifties with alopecia areata. Some clones in this sample may be carry-over from other donors' samples.

This clonotype was counted at least ten times. The V gene is TRBV9, the J gene TRBJ2-2; no definite D call. V gave up 0 bases and J gave up 5 bases, with 2 bases separating them. There are 12 residues in the CDR3. Germline V gene sequence: CDR1 SGDLS, CDR2 YYNGEE. CDR3 coding DNA: TGTGCCAGCAGCGTAGTGACCGGGGAGCTGTTTTTT. Translating gives CASSVVTGELFF. Based on the CDR3 plus reference TRBV9 and TRBJ2-2, the full variable domain is DSGVTQTPKHLITATGQRVTLRCSPRSGDLSVYWYQQSLDQGLQFLIQYYNGEERAKGNILERFSAQQFPDLHSELNLSSLELGDSALYFCASSVVTGELFFGEGSRLTVL.

This clonotype was observed many times. The V gene is TRBV12-3 or TRBV12-4, the J gene TRBJ2-7, with D possibly TRBD2 on 5 matching bases. This CDR3 is 14 amino acids long. The V and J ends lost 6 bases and 5 bases respectively, with 17 bases between them. The CDR3 nucleotides are TGTGCCAGCAGCCGACTTTCGCCGGGGAACGAGCAGTACTTC. Protein product: CASSRLSPGNEQYF.

This clonotype was picked up many times. The rearrangement links TRBV7-6 to TRBJ2-1; 10 nucleotides agree with TRBD2. This CDR3 has 20 amino acids. The trim removed 4 bases at V and 0 bases at J, leaving 15 bases unmatched. CDR1 is SGHVS, CDR2 FNYEAQ, per germline. CDR3 nucleotide sequence: TGTGCCAGCAGCTCGTATGCGCTAGCGGGAGTCCCAGGCTCCTACAATGAGCAGTTCTTC. Its protein product is CASSSYALAGVPGSYNEQFF.

In this sample, this clonotype turned up a few times. The chain employs TRBV20-1 and TRBJ2-7; 10 bases line up with TRBD1. V shed 1 base and J 0 bases; nucleotides not matched to a gene: 21. CDR3 size: 21 residues. Germline CDR1 is DFQATT and CDR2 is SNEGSKA (reference sequence). The CDR3 nucleotides read TGCAGTGCTAGAGCCCTAATTGGGGGGACAGGGGAGTCTGGGAGCTCCTACGAGCAGTACTTC. It is translated as CSARALIGGTGESGSSYEQYF.

This clonotype occurred many times. This chain uses TRBV3-1 with TRBJ1-1; no firm D call. CDR3 length equals 11 residues. V lost 2 bases to trimming and J lost 8 bases, with 6 bases between them. The germline V gene has CDR1 LGHDT and CDR2 YNNKEL (reference sequence). CDR3 region: CASSQNTEAFF. The CDR3 DNA reads TGTGCCAGCAGCCAAAATACCGAAGCTTTCTTT.

This clonotype was observed many times. The rearrangement links TRBV27 to TRBJ1-6, with D uncertain. The V end was cut by 3 bases, the J end by 2 bases, with 8 bases between. Germline V lookup: CDR1 MNHEY, CDR2 SMNVEV (reference sequence). The CDR3 totals 15 residues. The CDR3 coding sequence is TGTGCCAGCAGTTTGGCGAGGGCCTATAATTCACCCCTCCACTTT. Translating it yields CASSLARAYNSPLHF.

This clonotype was observed many times. The V gene is TRBV6-5, the J gene TRBJ2-7; 10 bases agree with TRBD1. In germline, CDR1 is MNHEY, CDR2 SVGAGI. V dropped 4 bases and J dropped 7; count of bases not matched to a gene: 7. This CDR3 is built from 14 residues. CDR3 bases: TGTGCCAGCAGTTCCTCGGGACAGGGGCTGGAGCAGTACTTC. Translating gives CASSSSGQGLEQYF.

Only a few counts were recorded for this clonotype. The chain couples TRBV5-1 to TRBJ1-6; D is ambiguous. Germline V gene sequence: CDR1 SGHRS, CDR2 YFSETQ. This CDR3 region has 12 residues. V lost 0 bases and J lost 11, with 6 bases in between. The CDR3 nucleotides read TGCGCCAGCAGCTTGGACAATCCACCCCTCCACTTT. Its protein product is CASSLDNPPLHF.

Ten or more counts support this clonotype. The chain links TRBV16 to TRBJ1-4, with D uncertain. The V gene lost 3 bases and the J gene lost 10 bases, with 12 bases spanning the gap. Germline loops: CDR1 KGHSY, CDR2 FQNENV. The CDR3 totals 13 residues. This chain's CDR3 is CASSQRLVGKLFF. DNA for the CDR3: TGTGCCAGCAGCCAGAGACTTGTTGGAAAACTGTTTTTT.

This clonotype was recorded many times. This chain connects TRBV29-1 to TRBJ2-1, with TRBD2 identical over 9 bases. Per germline, CDR1 SQVTM and CDR2 ANQGSEA. V lost 6 bases and J lost 1; bases outside the gene matches: 10. The CDR3 runs to 16 residues. CDR3 region: CSVAAIAGESYNEQFF. The CDR3 DNA reads as TGCAGCGTGGCCGCCATAGCGGGAGAATCCTACAATGAGCAGTTCTTC.

Many counts were recorded for this clonotype. J is TRBJ1-2 and V is TRBV18, with 9 bases lining up with TRBD1. Trimming cost V 6 bases and J 8 bases; bases outside gene matches: 19. The V gene's germline CDR1 is KGHSH and CDR2 LQKENI. CDR3 length: 17 residues. For the CDR3, the DNA is TGTGCCAGCTCCCCCCAGGGACAGGGAATTGTTTTCGGAGGCTACACCTTC. This sequence encodes CASSPQGQGIVFGGYTF.

In its sample, this clonotype was seen many times. This chain links TRBV21-1 with TRBJ2-3; the DNA was not used to check the table's D call, TRBD1. TRBV21-1 is described as a pseudogene. This CDR3 region has 14 residues. CDR3 region: CASSRDRGTDTQYF. CDR3 DNA sequence: TGTGCCAGCAGTCGGGACAGGGGGACAGATACGCAGTATTTT.

This clonotype is judged medium-sized. The rearrangement links TRBV11-2 to TRBJ2-3, with 16 bases aligning to TRBD2. V lost 1 base to trimming and J lost 4 bases; unmatched junction nucleotides: 14. Germline CDR1 is SGHAT and CDR2 is FQNNGV. CDR3 size: 21 residues. The CDR3 DNA follows: TGTGCCAGCAGCTTAGGACAATTCGGGACTAGCGGGAGGGCCCTGGCAGATACGCAGTATTTT. Amino acids: CASSLGQFGTSGRALADTQYF.

The table lists this clonotype with many counts. The chain is built from TRBV6-5 and TRBJ2-7, with TRBD2 identical over 7 bases. The V and J ends lost 3 bases and 7 bases, in that order; junction bases with no gene match: 3. The CDR3 length is 12 residues. Germline V gene lookup returns CDR1 MNHEY and CDR2 SVGAGI. CDR3 DNA sequence: TGTGCCAGCAGTTATTGGGGAGGGGAGCAGTACTTC. Translation: CASSYWGGEQYF.

This clonotype was picked up many times. This rearrangement joins TRBV27 to TRBJ2-1; 11 bases match TRBD2. The CDR3 covers 17 residues. V lost 1 base, J lost 8 bases, and 10 bases stayed unmatched. The V gene's germline CDR1 is MNHEY and CDR2 SMNVEV (reference sequence). Written as DNA, the CDR3 is TGTGCCAGCAGTTTATACCCCACTAGCGGGAGTTTTTATGAGCAGTTCTTC. Translated: CASSLYPTSGSFYEQFF.

This clonotype was seen many times. The chain joins TRBV6-5 to TRBJ2-7; 7 nucleotides align to TRBD1. The CDR3 extends over 13 amino acids. The V and J ends lost 8 bases and 0 bases, in that order; junction bases with no gene match: 4. The germline V gene encodes CDR1 MNHEY and CDR2 SVGAGI. CDR3 loop: CASSRTGSYEQYF. The CDR3 bases are TGTGCCAGCTCTAGGACAGGCTCCTACGAGCAGTACTTC.

This clonotype was detected many times. The rearrangement joins TRBV28 to TRBJ1-1, with a tentative D call TRBD1 (6 bases). Trimming cost V 1 base and J 0 bases, with 21 bases left between them. This CDR3 is built from 19 residues. The V gene's germline CDR1 is MDHEN and CDR2 SYDVKM. The CDR3 coding sequence is TGTGCCAGCAGTTTATTTCTCGGAGCAGAGGGACAAATGAACACTGAAGCTTTCTTT. Protein product: CASSLFLGAEGQMNTEAFF.